This T cell receptor beta chain came from a study of T cell responses to AZD1222 COVID-19 vaccine. Study-level results: Dominant CD4 TCR responses targeted spike regions 160-218 and 743-854.

With respect to this clone: Antigen: not known.

Repertoires were generated with immunoSEQ multiplex PCR, while TCRdb's copy carries only in-frame clones and drops some. Altogether around 140,000 clones are present, 85% to 95% being singletons, with the ten largest covering 5.4%. Germline loops: CDR1 MNHEY, CDR2 SMNVEV (reference sequence). The CDR3 extends over 13 amino acids. V gave up 5 bases and J gave up 12 bases, with 19 bases separating them. The material sequenced was peripheral blood, taken on day 0 of AZD1222 vaccination. The genes are TRBV27 and TRBJ1-2, with TRBD1 as a possible D gene (5 bases). The TCR comes from an adult in good health. The CDR3 DNA reads TGTGCCAGCAGTCGCGGGACCGCCGAGGTACACACCTTC. Its translation: CASSRGTAEVHTF.